Listed below are T cell receptor beta chains from one sample, sequenced in a study of CD8 T cells in ankylosing spondylitis. Via MiXCR, TCRdb re-called the 5' RACE reads, giving one row per CDR3 protein. The repertoire has 290,000 or so distinct CDR3 sequences, 20% to 25% of them found once; the top ten carry around 3.2%. The material sequenced was blood, either unsorted or a sorted T cell fraction (not recorded which). Receptor source: a female donor with ankylosing spondylitis or in good health (not recorded which). Each CDR3 is given with its conserved first and last residue. The D gene is left open where the match is weak. A clone size is listed for some rows: how often the clone was seen (once, few, many), or a class if it is expanded.

few,TRBV29-1,.,TRBJ1-6,TGCAGCGTTGAGGTGGAAAGGGGATCACCCCTCCACTTT,CSVEVERGSPLHF
.,TRBV19,TRBD2,TRBJ2-7,TGTGCCAGTAGTATCGGTGGTCTAGCGGGAGGGGAGCAGTACTTC,CASSIGGLAGGEQYF
.,TRBV6-1,.,TRBJ1-2,TGTGCCAGCAGTGAGCGACAGGCCCGTGATGGCTACACCTTC,CASSERQARDGYTF
few,TRBV20-1,.,TRBJ1-4,TGCAGTGCTCGGGACCCTGGGGGGTCTAATGAAAAACTGTTTTTT,CSARDPGGSNEKLFF
.,TRBV11-2,TRBD1,TRBJ2-5,TGTGCCAGCAGCTTAGGTGACAGGGGGACTATACTTTACTTC,CASSLGDRGTILYF
few,TRBV28,.,TRBJ2-7,TGTGCCAGCAGTTTCTCGGTGTCAGGGCTAGGCGAGCAGTACTTC,CASSFSVSGLGEQYF
.,TRBV6-1,.,TRBJ1-2,TGTGCCAGCAGCCCCGAAGGGGGACACCCTCCGCGGGGCTACACCTTC,CASSPEGGHPPRGYTF
few,TRBV19,.,TRBJ1-5,TGTGCCAGTAGTATAAGGGAGGGTGGACAGCCCCAGCATTTT,CASSIREGGQPQHF
.,TRBV5-5,.,TRBJ2-3,TGTGCCAGCAGCTTGGGGGGGCCGGCAGATACGCAGTATTTT,CASSLGGPADTQYF
few,TRBV27,TRBD2,TRBJ2-1,TGTGCCAGCAGTTTATATGGAGCGGGAGAGACGAATGAGCAGTTCTTC,CASSLYGAGETNEQFF
.,TRBV7-9,.,TRBJ2-5,TGTGCCAGCAGCCCAATCGGGGGCCAAGAGACCCAGTACTTC,CASSPIGGQETQYF
.,TRBV20-1,TRBD1,TRBJ1-1,TGCAGTGCTGGACAGGGGCTGGGAACTGAAGCTTTCTTT,CSAGQGLGTEAFF
few,TRBV10-3,.,TRBJ2-3,TGTGCCATCAGTAGCGACTTCACTAGCACAGATACGCAGTATTTT,CAISSDFTSTDTQYF
.,TRBV19,.,TRBJ1-1,TGTGCCAGTATGGCGACTTACACTGAAGCTTTCTTT,CASMATYTEAFF
many,TRBV12-3/TRBV12-4,.,TRBJ2-3,TGTGCCAGCAGTTTTTCTAGCACAGATACGCAGTATTTT,CASSFSSTDTQYF
few,TRBV30,TRBD2,TRBJ2-1,TGTGCCTGGAGTAAACTAGCGGGAGGGCACGAGCAGTTCTTC,CAWSKLAGGHEQFF
few,TRBV15,.,TRBJ2-7,TGTGCCACCAGCAGAGACTTCAGGGGGAGGGAGCAGTACTTC,CATSRDFRGREQYF
.,TRBV5-1,TRBD1,TRBJ1-1,TGCGCCAGCAGCCCAGGGGGCGCAGGCCGTGAAGCTTTCTTT,CASSPGGAGREAFF
.,TRBV7-2,TRBD2,TRBJ2-2,TGTGCCACCCTACCGGGACTAGCGTCGACCGGGGAGCTGTTTTTT,CATLPGLASTGELFF
.,TRBV7-9,TRBD2,TRBJ2-1,TGTGCCAGCAGCCCTGGGACTAGCTGGGACAATGAGCAGTTCTTC,CASSPGTSWDNEQFF
many,TRBV12-3/TRBV12-4,.,TRBJ1-1,TGTGCCAGCAGTATTGGGGGAATGGGCACTGAAGCTTTCTTT,CASSIGGMGTEAFF
many,TRBV29-1,.,TRBJ1-1,TGCAGCGTCGGACAGCCGAACACTGAAGCTTTCTTT,CSVGQPNTEAFF
.,TRBV19,.,TRBJ1-1,TGTGCCAGTAGTACCCTTCAGGCCACTGAAGCTTTCTTT,CASSTLQATEAFF
few,TRBV6-5,.,TRBJ2-7,TGTGCCAGCAGTTACCTTAGACTCAACCGCTACGAGCAGTACTTC,CASSYLRLNRYEQYF
.,TRBV11-1,TRBD2,TRBJ2-2,TGTGCCAGCAGCTTAACTCGGCGGCTAGCGGGAGTCGCCGGGGAGCTGTTTTTT,CASSLTRRLAGVAGELFF
few,TRBV28,.,TRBJ2-5,TGTGCCAGCAGTTTGACATCACTGGCGGAGACCCAGTACTTC,CASSLTSLAETQYF
.,TRBV2,.,TRBJ1-1,TGTGCCAGCACCTTAGAGGCCTATCGTGGGGCTTTCTTT,CASTLEAYRGAFF
once,TRBV19,.,TRBJ2-1,TGTGCCAGTAGTATAGGGGAGACAGGGTGGGGGGATGAGCAGTTCTTC,CASSIGETGWGDEQFF
few,TRBV7-9,.,TRBJ2-2,TGTGCCAGCAGCCCCGAGAGGACGGTGCGCGCCCCCGGGGAGCTGTTTTTT,CASSPERTVRAPGELFF
.,TRBV5-6,TRBD2,TRBJ2-4,TGTGCCAGCAGCCCCGGGGGGAGCGGGAGGAACATTCAGTACTTC,CASSPGGSGRNIQYF
many,TRBV7-8,.,TRBJ1-1,TGTGCCAGCAGCCCTACGACAGTTTCAGACACTGAAGCTTTCTTT,CASSPTTVSDTEAFF
.,TRBV27,TRBD2,TRBJ2-7,TGTGCCAGCAGGTCCAGCGGGAGGGCCCACGAGCAGTACTTC,CASRSSGRAHEQYF
.,TRBV20-1,.,TRBJ2-5,TGCAGTGCTAGAACGAAGGACGGAACTCCGGAGACCCAGTACTTC,CSARTKDGTPETQYF
.,TRBV12-3/TRBV12-4,TRBD1,TRBJ1-2,TGTGCCAGCGGGACAGTCTATGGCTACACCTTC,CASGTVYGYTF
many,TRBV20-1,.,TRBJ2-2,TGCAGTGCTAGGGCAGGAAGGCCCGGGGAGCTGTTTTTT,CSARAGRPGELFF
.,TRBV7-6,.,TRBJ2-1,TGTGCCAGCAGCTTCGGAGGGCCTATAAACAATGAGCAGTTCTTC,CASSFGGPINNEQFF
few,TRBV28,TRBD2,TRBJ2-7,TGTGCCAGCAGTTTATGGGGAGGGGAGCTCTACGAGCAGTACTTC,CASSLWGGELYEQYF
few,TRBV11-2,.,TRBJ2-1,TGTGCCAGCAGCTTAGTAGACCAGAACAATGAGCAGTTCTTC,CASSLVDQNNEQFF
many,TRBV6-5,.,TRBJ1-2,TGTGCCAGCCGGTACACAGGGAATGGCTACACCTTC,CASRYTGNGYTF
few,TRBV20-1,.,TRBJ2-5,TGCAGTTCCGAGAATGGGGAGACCCAGTACTTC,CSSENGETQYF
.,TRBV30,.,TRBJ1-3,TGTGCCTGGAGAGTAGGGGCTGGAAACACCATATATTTT,CAWRVGAGNTIYF
.,TRBV7-2,.,TRBJ2-7,TGTGCCAGCAGCCCAGGTGCCCCCTCGCCCTACGAGCAGTACTTC,CASSPGAPSPYEQYF
few,TRBV6-5,.,TRBJ2-7,TGTGCCAGCAGTTACTCGAGACCTCCTTTGGAGCAGTACTTC,CASSYSRPPLEQYF
.,TRBV5-6,.,TRBJ1-4,TGTGCCAGCAGCTTCAGGGGCAGGGGAGCTGAAAAACTGTTTTTT,CASSFRGRGAEKLFF
.,TRBV28,.,TRBJ2-3,TGTGCCAGCAGTCCCCCCTCCCGGAGTACGCAGTATTTT,CASSPPSRSTQYF
.,TRBV24-1,.,TRBJ2-7,TGTGCCACCAGTGATTTCTACGGGTCCTACGAGCAGTACTTC,CATSDFYGSYEQYF
.,TRBV28,.,TRBJ1-4,TGTGCCAGCAGTCCCGGACCCAATCGGGGTGAAAAACTGTTTTTT,CASSPGPNRGEKLFF
few,TRBV20-1,TRBD1,TRBJ2-5,TGCAGTGCTAGAGTTCCGGGACAGGGTCAAGAGACCCAGTACTTC,CSARVPGQGQETQYF
few,TRBV7-7,.,TRBJ2-1,TGTGCTAGCAGCTCGGACTTTTACAATGAGCAGTTCTTC,CASSSDFYNEQFF
.,TRBV4-2,TRBD1,TRBJ2-3,TGTGCCAGCAGCCCACTTCCGGGACAGAGCACAGATACGCAGTATTTT,CASSPLPGQSTDTQYF
few,TRBV12-3/TRBV12-4,.,TRBJ1-1,TGTGCCAGCAGTGGGGGGACGGCCCACACTGAAGCTTTCTTT,CASSGGTAHTEAFF
once,TRBV18,TRBD2,TRBJ2-1,TGTGCCAGCTCACCACCGGCTAGCGGGAGAAGGAATGAGCAGTTCTTC,CASSPPASGRRNEQFF
.,TRBV5-5,.,TRBJ2-3,TGTGCCAGCAGCCCCGCGGCCGGATCAGATACGCAGTATTTT,CASSPAAGSDTQYF
.,TRBV12-3/TRBV12-4,.,TRBJ2-5,TGTGCCAGCAGGTCCAAGACAGCAAAGACCCAGTACTTC,CASRSKTAKTQYF